What follows are 30 T cell receptor beta chains derived from one specimen sequenced in a study of vaccination and CD4 T cells after COVID-19. Treatment: approximately 11-day PBMC culture with coronavirus spike peptide pools or control peptides (ViraFEST assay). No antigens are known for them. Cultured CD4+ T cell DNA was sequenced using the Oncomine TCR Beta short-read assay. TCRdb reprocessed the PCR reads with MiXCR, giving one entry per CDR3 protein. The data hold about 21,000 distinct CDR3 sequences, with about 40% observed a single time. The sample here was CD4+ T cells from blood, cultured in vitro, taken before SARS-CoV-2 vaccination. All receptors come from a human donor who had recovered from COVID-19.

V is TRBV6-1 and J is TRBJ1-6; D uncertain. Per the germline V gene, CDR1 is MNHNS and CDR2 is SASEGT. Trimming stripped 1 base from V and 7 bases from J, with 11 bases between. This CDR3 region has 15 residues. The CDR3 protein is CASSEVGPANSPLHF. DNA for the CDR3: TGTGCCAGCAGTGAAGTAGGGCCCGCAAATTCACCCCTCCACTTT.

This chain connects TRBV5-4 to TRBJ2-7; no clear D gene. This CDR3 is 14 amino acids long. The germline V and J ends were trimmed by 0 bases and 6 bases, with 13 bases remaining between them. Germline V gene data show CDR1 as SGHNT and CDR2 as YYREEE (reference sequence). CDR3 in amino acids: CASSLEGVVGEQYF. The CDR3 DNA sequence: TGTGCCAGCAGCTTGGAAGGCGTGGTGGGCGAGCAGTACTTC.

The rearrangement links TRBV11-2 to TRBJ1-6; D is uncertain. V lost 3 bases to trimming and J lost 5 bases, with 8 bases between them. CDR1 SGHAT and CDR2 FQNNGV come from the germline V gene. This CDR3 is built from 14 residues. The CDR3 reads CASSFSGDNSPLHF. The CDR3 nucleotides read TGTGCCAGCAGCTTCTCGGGAGATAATTCACCCCTCCACTTT.

This chain connects TRBV27 to TRBJ2-3; D perhaps matches TRBD1 (6 bases). Trimming shortened V by 6 bases and J by 1 base, and 8 bases separated the two germline ends. Looked up from germline, CDR1 is MNHEY and CDR2 is SMNVEV (reference sequence). This CDR3 has 13 amino acids. The CDR3 coding sequence is TGTGCCAGCAGGTCAGGGGGCACAGATACGCAGTATTTT. It encodes CASRSGGTDTQYF.

The rearrangement uses TRBV6-1 and TRBJ2-5; the D is unclear. Trimming shortened V by 1 base and J by 5 bases, and 11 bases separated the two germline ends. Germline lookup yields CDR1 MNHNS and CDR2 SASEGT. The CDR3 runs 14 residues. The CDR3: CASSEGVSYETQYF. In nucleotides, the CDR3 is TGTGCCAGCAGTGAAGGGGTCAGCTACGAGACCCAGTACTTC.

The V gene is TRBV7-2, the J gene TRBJ2-2; tentative D call: TRBD2 (6 bases). CDR1 is SGHTA, CDR2 FQGNSA, per germline. This CDR3 comprises 17 residues. Trimming stripped 1 base from V and 5 bases from J, with 17 bases between. CDR3 DNA: TGTGCCAGCAGCTTAGTTGGGCCGGGACTCTTAACCGGGGAGCTGTTTTTT. Translating gives CASSLVGPGLLTGELFF. The variable domain in full, completed from reference TRBV7-2 and TRBJ2-2, reads GAGVSQSPSNKVTEKGKDVELRCDPISGHTALYWYRQSLGQGLEFLIYFQGNSAPDKSGLPSDRFSAERTGGSVSTLTIQRTQQEDSAVYLCASSLVGPGLLTGELFFGEGSRLTVL.

The V call is TRBV25-1, the J call TRBJ1-2; TRBD1 might be the D (5 bases). V was cut by 5 bases and J by 4 bases, with 20 bases left in between. In germline, CDR1 is MGHDK, CDR2 SYGVNS. The CDR3 runs to 16 residues. CDR3 in DNA: TGTGCCAGCAGTCGCCAGGAGGGGAAACTGGGCTATGGCTACACCTTC. This sequence encodes CASSRQEGKLGYGYTF.

By proportion, this clonotype is large. The chain links TRBV21-1 to TRBJ1-1; the DNA was not used to check the table's D call, TRBD1. TRBV21-1 constitutes a pseudogene. The CDR3 length is 16 residues. The CDR3 coding sequence is TGTGCCAGCAGCAAAATGATGGGACAGGGTGGTACTGAAGCTTTCTTT. It translates to CASSKMMGQGGTEAFF.

V is TRBV11-2 and J is TRBJ2-1; D unclear. This CDR3 comprises 12 residues. Trimming took 5 bases from V and 6 from J, leaving 8 bases between them. Germline lookup yields CDR1 SGHAT and CDR2 FQNNGV. CDR3 in amino acids: CASSLQGNEQFF. The CDR3 bases are TGTGCCAGCAGCCTTCAAGGCAATGAGCAGTTCTTC.

The chain carries TRBV29-1 and TRBJ1-2; the match to TRBD1 covers 10 bases. CDR1 and CDR2 from the germline V gene are SQVTM and ANQGSEA. Losses at the gene ends were 4 bases for V and 3 bases for J; bases not matched to a gene: 2. The CDR3 runs 13 residues. The CDR3, as DNA: TGCAGCGTTGGGGACAGGGGATACTATGGCTACACCTTC. Encoded protein: CSVGDRGYYGYTF. Together with reference TRBV29-1 and TRBJ1-2, the CDR3 gives the full variable domain: SAVISQKPSRDICQRGTSLTIQCQVDSQVTMMFWYRQQPGQSLTLIATANQGSEATYESGFVIDKFPISRPNLTFSTLTVSNMSPEDSSIYLCSVGDRGYYGYTFGSGTRLTVV.

This clonotype is medium-sized in the sample. The chain employs TRBV6-1 and TRBJ2-7; 10 positions match TRBD1. Germline-derived CDR1 and CDR2 are MNHNS and SASEGT. CDR3 length: 13 amino acids. V shed 3 bases and J 9 bases; nucleotides not matched to a gene: 5. The CDR3 DNA follows: TGTGCCAGCAGTGACCGGGACAGGGGTTGGCAGTACTTC. This codes for CASSDRDRGWQYF.

V usage is TRBV7-6 and J usage is TRBJ2-7; perhaps TRBD1 as D (6 bases). The V gene lost 5 bases and the J gene lost 7 bases, with 15 bases spanning the gap. Germline V lookup: CDR1 SGHVS, CDR2 FNYEAQ. CDR3 size: 13 residues. CDR3 DNA sequence: TGTGCCAGCAGCCGGGACACCTTAGGAGAGCAGTACTTC. It encodes CASSRDTLGEQYF.

This clonotype has a handful of counts. The V gene is TRBV6-1, the J gene TRBJ2-3; tentatively, D is TRBD1 (5 bases). CDR1 and CDR2 (germline): MNHNS, SASEGT. Trimming stripped 5 bases from V and 2 bases from J, with 14 bases between. The CDR3 sequence is 15 residues long. CDR3 sequence (DNA): TGTGCCAGCAGTACGGACATGGACACCACAGATACGCAGTATTTT. As protein: CASSTDMDTTDTQYF.

This clonotype appeared a few times. The chain recombines TRBV20-1 with TRBJ1-6; 9 bases line up with TRBD1. The trim removed 2 bases at V and 8 bases at J, leaving 7 bases unmatched. Germline CDR1 reads DFQATT; CDR2 reads SNEGSKA (reference sequence). This CDR3 is built from 15 residues. The CDR3 reads CSARKPGQGDSPLHF. The CDR3, as DNA: TGCAGTGCTAGAAAACCGGGACAGGGTGATTCACCCCTCCACTTT.

This clonotype is a singleton in its sample. The V gene is TRBV5-1, the J gene TRBJ1-6; D gene ambiguous. Trimming took 5 bases from V and 5 from J, leaving 11 bases between them. The CDR3 has 14 amino acids. Germline V lookup: CDR1 SGHRS, CDR2 YFSETQ. As DNA, the CDR3 is TGCGCCAGCAGAGGACCGAGGGATAATTCACCCCTCCACTTT. Protein: CASRGPRDNSPLHF. The complete variable domain, with remaining parts taken from reference TRBV5-1 and TRBJ1-6, reads KAGVTQTPRYLIKTRGQQVTLSCSPISGHRSVSWYQQTPGQGLQFLFEYFSETQRNKGNFPGRFSGRQFSNSRSEMNVSTLELGDSALYLCASRGPRDNSPLHFGNGTRLTVT.

The chain combines TRBV6-1 with TRBJ1-2; D remains unclear. The CDR3 consists of 13 residues. Germline V lookup: CDR1 MNHNS, CDR2 SASEGT. V was trimmed by 1 base and J by 3 bases, leaving 6 bases between them. The CDR3 reads CASSEGPYYGYTF. Written as DNA, the CDR3 is TGTGCCAGCAGTGAAGGTCCGTACTATGGCTACACCTTC.

The V gene is TRBV7-2, the J gene TRBJ1-5; TRBD1 matches 7 bases. Germline values: CDR1 SGHTA, CDR2 FQGNSA. V lost 5 bases, J lost 0 bases, and 4 bases stayed unmatched. The CDR3 extends over 15 amino acids. In nucleotides, the CDR3 is TGTGCCAGCAGCCGGACAGGAGATAGCAATCAGCCCCAGCATTTT. It is translated as CASSRTGDSNQPQHF. Supplemented by reference TRBV7-2 and TRBJ1-5, the full variable domain reads GAGVSQSPSNKVTEKGKDVELRCDPISGHTALYWYRQSLGQGLEFLIYFQGNSAPDKSGLPSDRFSAERTGGSVSTLTIQRTQQEDSAVYLCASSRTGDSNQPQHFGDGTRLSIL.

The chain carries TRBV20-1 and TRBJ2-7; D remains unclear. Per germline, CDR1 DFQATT and CDR2 SNEGSKA (reference sequence). V was trimmed by 1 base and J by 3 bases, leaving 10 bases between them. CDR3 length: 13 amino acids. In nucleotides, the CDR3 is TGCAGTGCTAGAGCCCGGATAGGCTACGAGCAGTACTTC. Translated: CSARARIGYEQYF.

The V gene is TRBV20-1, the J gene TRBJ1-2; 8 nucleotides agree with TRBD1. The CDR3 sequence is 14 residues long. Germline V lookup: CDR1 DFQATT, CDR2 SNEGSKA (reference sequence). V shed 6 bases and J 2 bases; nucleotides not matched to a gene: 8. This chain's CDR3 is CSAPSTGANYGYTF. In DNA, the CDR3 is TGCAGTGCGCCTTCGACAGGGGCCAACTATGGCTACACCTTC.

The chain employs TRBV12-3 or TRBV12-4 and TRBJ1-5; D may be TRBD1 (6 bases). CDR3 size: 16 residues. The ends were cut back, 2 bases at V and 2 bases at J, with 13 bases in the middle. DNA for the CDR3: TGTGCCAGCAGTTTATGGGCAGGGGCTGGCAATCAGCCCCAGCATTTT. Its protein is CASSLWAGAGNQPQHF.

This clonotype has only a few counts. V gene TRBV6-5 combines with J gene TRBJ1-2; perhaps TRBD1 as D (5 bases). Germline V CDR1 and CDR2: MNHEY, SVGAGI. Trimming removed 2 bases from V and 5 bases from J, with 15 bases in between. The CDR3 covers 15 residues. CDR3: CASSYGVGGRYGYTF. The CDR3 DNA follows: TGTGCCAGCAGTTACGGTGTGGGGGGTAGATATGGCTACACCTTC.

The genes are TRBV5-3 and TRBJ1-1; D ambiguous. TRBV5-3 carries the ORF label, with uncertain function. This CDR3 has 13 residues. Trimming left V 0 bases short and J 6 bases short, with 9 bases between. In nucleotides, the CDR3 is TGTGCCAGAAGCTTGGTGAGCAATCCTGAAGCTTTCTTT. Amino acids: CARSLVSNPEAFF.

The genes are TRBV5-1 and TRBJ1-2; 8 bases align to TRBD1. Trimming removed 7 bases from V and 5 bases from J; junction bases left unmatched: 1. The length of the CDR3 is 11 residues. Germline V gives CDR1 SGHRS, CDR2 YFSETQ. The CDR3 DNA is TGCGCCAGCGGACAGGGATATGGCTACACCTTC. Its translation is CASGQGYGYTF.

This clonotype was seen more than once but under ten times. One end of the junction fails to match germline, which may point to a read error. The chain recombines TRBV6-4 with TRBJ2-2; D not resolved. The CDR3 is made up of 13 amino acids. Germline V gene data show CDR1 as MRHNA and CDR2 as SNTAGT. The CDR3 protein is CASSDWNTGELFF. The CDR3, as DNA: TGTGCTAGCAGTGATTGGAACACCGGGGAGCTGTTTTTT.

The gene calls are TRBV6-1 and TRBJ2-1; 13 bases fit TRBD2. CDR1 is MNHNS, CDR2 SASEGT, per germline. There are 14 residues in the CDR3. The ends lost 10 bases at V and 9 bases at J; junction bases unmatched: 9. This CDR3 is CATWTSGRGGEQFF. The CDR3 nucleotides are TGTGCCACTTGGACTAGCGGGAGAGGCGGTGAGCAGTTCTTC.

This chain uses TRBV6-1 with TRBJ1-2, with D unresolved. V was clipped by 1 base and J by 3 bases, with 9 bases between them. CDR3 size: 14 residues. Germline CDR1 MNHNS, CDR2 SASEGT. Here the CDR3 reads CASSEGVSYYGYTF. The CDR3 nucleotides read TGTGCCAGCAGTGAAGGGGTCAGTTACTATGGCTACACCTTC.

This clonotype is classed as medium-sized. The CDR3 DNA sequence: TGTGCCAGCAGTTGGAGTTCGGACACCGGGGAGCTGTTTTTT. Translating it yields CASSWSSDTGELFF. The genes are TRBV6-2 or TRBV6-3 and TRBJ2-2; D unclear. Between the trimmed V and J ends, which lost 4 bases and 3 bases, there was a span of 9 bases. This CDR3 has 14 amino acids. Germline CDR1 is MNHEY and CDR2 is SVGEGT.

This clonotype was observed a few times. J is TRBJ2-2 and V is TRBV6-1; D is perhaps TRBD1 or TRBD2 (6 bases each). The CDR3 totals 15 residues. Germline V CDR1 and CDR2: MNHNS, SASEGT. V was pared by 6 bases and J by 2 bases, with 13 bases between. The CDR3 spells CASSRPGANTGELFF. In DNA, the CDR3 is TGTGCCAGCAGCCGCCCGGGGGCTAACACCGGGGAGCTGTTTTTT.

J is TRBJ2-3 and V is TRBV5-1, with D possibly being TRBD2 (5 bases). The CDR3 spans 13 residues. The germline V and J ends were trimmed by 7 bases and 1 base, with 10 bases remaining between them. Germline values: CDR1 SGHRS, CDR2 YFSETQ. In DNA, the CDR3 is TGCGCCAGCGGGAGCGGAGGCACAGATACGCAGTATTTT. Its translation is CASGSGGTDTQYF.

This clonotype has only a few counts. The chain combines TRBV7-8 with TRBJ1-1; no reliable D call. V lost 1 base and J lost 7, with 10 bases in between. The germline V gene has CDR1 SGHVS and CDR2 FQNEAQ. The CDR3 is 13 amino acids. The CDR3 here is CASSLGLPFEAFF. The CDR3 bases are TGTGCCAGCAGCTTAGGGCTACCGTTTGAAGCTTTCTTT.